This T cell receptor beta chain is from a study of OX40 agonist ivuxolimab in advanced cancers. Using immunoSEQ multiplex PCR, the repertoire was profiled, and TCRdb retains in-frame clones only, with some absent. The sample yields roughly 87,000 clones, over 80% seen once. CDR3 size: 13 residues. With 3 bases removed from V and 4 bases from J, the gap between germline ends came to 7 bases. Per the germline V gene, CDR1 is SGDLS and CDR2 is YYNGEE. The sequenced sample was CD4+ or CD8+ T cells sorted from blood, obtained in a trial of the OX40 agonist ivuxolimab. The sequence came from an adult with an advanced solid tumor such as melanoma, head and neck, liver or kidney cancer. The chain combines TRBV9 with TRBJ2-2; D gene unclear. The CDR3 coding sequence is TGTGCCAGCAGCGCCGCGATCACCGGGGAGCTGTTTTTT. This translates into CASSAAITGELFF.